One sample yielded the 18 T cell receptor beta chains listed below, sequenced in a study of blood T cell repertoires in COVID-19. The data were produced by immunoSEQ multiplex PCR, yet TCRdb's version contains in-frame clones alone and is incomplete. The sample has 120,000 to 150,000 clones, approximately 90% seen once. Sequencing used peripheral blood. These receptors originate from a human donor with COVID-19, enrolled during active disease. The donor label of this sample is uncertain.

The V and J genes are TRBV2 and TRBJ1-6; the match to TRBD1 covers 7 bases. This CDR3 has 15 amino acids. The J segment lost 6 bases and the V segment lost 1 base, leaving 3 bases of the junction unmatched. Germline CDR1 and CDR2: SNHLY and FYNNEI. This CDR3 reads CASSEGGTANSPLHF. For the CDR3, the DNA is TGTGCCAGCAGTGAAGGAGGGACAGCTAATTCACCCCTCCACTTT.

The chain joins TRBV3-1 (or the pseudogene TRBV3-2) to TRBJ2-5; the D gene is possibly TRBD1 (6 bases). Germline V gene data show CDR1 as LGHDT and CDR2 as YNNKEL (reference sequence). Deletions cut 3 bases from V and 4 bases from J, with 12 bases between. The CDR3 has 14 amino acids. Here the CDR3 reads CASSHRGKRETQYF. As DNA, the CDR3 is TGTGCCAGCAGCCACAGGGGAAAGCGAGAGACCCAGTACTTC.

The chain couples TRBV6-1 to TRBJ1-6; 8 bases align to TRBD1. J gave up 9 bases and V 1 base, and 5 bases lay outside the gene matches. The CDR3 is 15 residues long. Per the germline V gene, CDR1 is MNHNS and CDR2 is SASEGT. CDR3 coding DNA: TGTGCCAGCAGTGAAGGGGAGGGACAGGCTTCACCCCTCCACTTT. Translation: CASSEGEGQASPLHF.

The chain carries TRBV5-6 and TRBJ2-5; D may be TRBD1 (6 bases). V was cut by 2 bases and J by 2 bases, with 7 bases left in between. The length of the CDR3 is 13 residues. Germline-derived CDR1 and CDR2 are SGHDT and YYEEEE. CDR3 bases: TGTGCCAGCAGCTTCAGGGGACAAGAGACCCAGTACTTC. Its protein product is CASSFRGQETQYF.

Here the CDR3 reads CASRESQAGLWLGYTF. The CDR3 coding sequence is TGTGCCAGCAGGGAAAGCCAGGCGGGGCTGTGGCTAGGCTACACCTTC. The rearrangement joins TRBV5-5 to TRBJ1-2, with a possible D match to TRBD1 (5 bases). The V and J ends lost 5 bases and 8 bases respectively, with 25 bases between them. This CDR3 has 16 amino acids. From germline, CDR1 is SGHKS and CDR2 YYEKEE (reference sequence).

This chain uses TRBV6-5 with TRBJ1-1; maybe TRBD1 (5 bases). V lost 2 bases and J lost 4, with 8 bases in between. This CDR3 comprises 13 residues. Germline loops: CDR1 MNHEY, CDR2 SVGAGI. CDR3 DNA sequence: TGTGCCAGCAGTTACCCAGGGTTCACTGAAGCTTTCTTT. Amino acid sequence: CASSYPGFTEAFF.

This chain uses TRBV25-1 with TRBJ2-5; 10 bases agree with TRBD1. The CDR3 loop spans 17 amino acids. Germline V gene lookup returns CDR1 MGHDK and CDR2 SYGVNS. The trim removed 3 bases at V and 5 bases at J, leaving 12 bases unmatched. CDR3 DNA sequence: TGTGCCAGCAGTGATGGCCTTCGACAGGGGGCATCGGAGACCCAGTACTTC. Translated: CASSDGLRQGASETQYF.

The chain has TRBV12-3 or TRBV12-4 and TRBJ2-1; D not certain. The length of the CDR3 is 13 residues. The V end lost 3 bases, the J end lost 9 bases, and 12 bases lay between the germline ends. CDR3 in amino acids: CASSLYVRGEQFF. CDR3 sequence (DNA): TGTGCCAGCAGTTTGTACGTACGCGGTGAGCAGTTCTTC.

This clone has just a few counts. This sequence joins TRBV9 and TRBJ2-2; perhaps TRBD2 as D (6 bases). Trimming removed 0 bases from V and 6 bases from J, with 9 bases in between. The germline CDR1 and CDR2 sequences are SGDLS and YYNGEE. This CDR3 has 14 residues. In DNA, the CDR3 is TGTGCCAGCAGCGTAGAGCGGGCCCCCGGGGAGCTGTTTTTT. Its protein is CASSVERAPGELFF.

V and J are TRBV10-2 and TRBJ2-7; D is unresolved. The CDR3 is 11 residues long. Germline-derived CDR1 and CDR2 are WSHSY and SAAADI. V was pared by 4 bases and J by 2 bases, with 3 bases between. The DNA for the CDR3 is TGCGCCAGCAGTGCTACCTACGAGCAGTACTTC. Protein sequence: CASSATYEQYF.

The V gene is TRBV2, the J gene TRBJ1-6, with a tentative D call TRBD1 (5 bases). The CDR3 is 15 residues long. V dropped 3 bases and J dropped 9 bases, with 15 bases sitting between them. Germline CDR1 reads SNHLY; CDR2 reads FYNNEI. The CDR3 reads CASSDRQGVVSPLHF. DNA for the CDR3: TGTGCCAGCAGTGACCGCCAGGGTGTGGTTTCACCCCTCCACTTT.

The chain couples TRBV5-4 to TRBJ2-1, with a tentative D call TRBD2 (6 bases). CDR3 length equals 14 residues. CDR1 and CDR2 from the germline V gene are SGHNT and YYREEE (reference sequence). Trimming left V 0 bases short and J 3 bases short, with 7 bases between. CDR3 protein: CASSLAGDYNEQFF. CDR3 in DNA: TGTGCCAGCAGCTTGGCGGGGGACTACAATGAGCAGTTCTTC. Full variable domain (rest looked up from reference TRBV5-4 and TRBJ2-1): ETGVTQSPTHLIKTRGQQVTLRCSSQSGHNTVSWYQQALGQGPQFIFQYYREEENGRGNFPPRFSGLQFPNYSSELNVNALELDDSALYLCASSLAGDYNEQFFGPGTRLTVL.

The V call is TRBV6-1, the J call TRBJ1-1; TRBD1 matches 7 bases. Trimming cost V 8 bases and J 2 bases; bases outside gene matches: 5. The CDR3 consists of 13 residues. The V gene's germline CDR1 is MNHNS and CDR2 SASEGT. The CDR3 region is CASLQGINTEAFF. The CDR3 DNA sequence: TGTGCCAGCTTACAGGGGATTAACACTGAAGCTTTCTTT.

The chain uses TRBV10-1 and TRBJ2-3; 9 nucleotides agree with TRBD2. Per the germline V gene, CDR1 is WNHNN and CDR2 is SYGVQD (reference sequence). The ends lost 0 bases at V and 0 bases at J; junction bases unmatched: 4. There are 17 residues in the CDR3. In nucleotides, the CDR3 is TGCGCCAGCAGTGAGTCGCCTAGCGGGGCTAGCACAGATACGCAGTATTTT. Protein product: CASSESPSGASTDTQYF.

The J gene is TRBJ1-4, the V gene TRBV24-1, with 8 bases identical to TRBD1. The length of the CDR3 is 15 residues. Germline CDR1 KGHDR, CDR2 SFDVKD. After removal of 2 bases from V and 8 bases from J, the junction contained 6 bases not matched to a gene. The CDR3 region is CATSDSTGVGEKLFF. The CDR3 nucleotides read TGTGCCACCAGTGATTCGACAGGGGTTGGAGAAAAACTGTTTTTT.

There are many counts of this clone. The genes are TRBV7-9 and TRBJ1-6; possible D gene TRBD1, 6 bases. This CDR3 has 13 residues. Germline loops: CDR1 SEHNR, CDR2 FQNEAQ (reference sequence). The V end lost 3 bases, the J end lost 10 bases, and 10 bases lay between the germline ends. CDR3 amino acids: CASSFTGTSPLHF. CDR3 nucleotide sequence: TGTGCCAGCAGCTTCACAGGGACCTCACCCCTCCACTTT.

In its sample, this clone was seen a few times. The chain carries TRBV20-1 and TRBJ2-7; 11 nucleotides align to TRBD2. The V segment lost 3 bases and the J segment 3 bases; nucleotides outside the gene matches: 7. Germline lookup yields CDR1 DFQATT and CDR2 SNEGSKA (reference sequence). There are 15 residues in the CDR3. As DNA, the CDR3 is TGCAGTGCTAGTCTTAGCGGGAGGGGGGACTACGAGCAGTACTTC. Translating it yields CSASLSGRGDYEQYF.

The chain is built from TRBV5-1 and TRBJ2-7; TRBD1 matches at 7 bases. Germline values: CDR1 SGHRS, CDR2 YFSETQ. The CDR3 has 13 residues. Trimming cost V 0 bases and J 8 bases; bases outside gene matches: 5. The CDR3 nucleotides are TGCGCCAGCAGCTTGGAACAGGGGTATCAGCAGTACTTC. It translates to CASSLEQGYQQYF.